The rows below give T cell receptor beta chains drawn from one sample of a study of metastatic and nonmetastatic thyroid tumors. TCRdb re-called the PCR reads with MiXCR. Of tens of thousands of clones in the sample, 20% to 25% were seen once. Specimen: adjacent normal tissue. The receptor set was obtained from a female donor with papillary thyroid cancer or a benign thyroid nodule (not recorded which). Some clones in this sample may be carry-over from other donors' samples. Each CDR3 is given with its conserved first and last residue. Each record gives: D gene, clone size, V gene, J gene, CDR3 protein, CDR3 DNA. D genes are given only for firm matches. Clone size is stated in some rows and not others, as once, few, many or a class when expanded.

>TRBD2|.|TRBV7-3|TRBJ2-7
CASGFTRGIPYDQYF
TGTGCCAGCGGCTTCACGCGGGGGATCCCCTACGATCAGTACTTC
>.|.|TRBV19|TRBJ2-2
CASSKGGTLELFF
TGTGCCAGTAGTAAAGGAGGGACCTTGGAGCTGTTTTTT
>.|few|TRBV6-1|TRBJ2-7
CASKDLEQYF
TGTGCCAGCAAAGACTTAGAGCAGTACTTC
>.|.|TRBV4-2|TRBJ1-2
CASSQDREGVYGYTF
TGTGCCAGCAGCCAAGACAGGGAGGGGGTCTATGGCTACACCTTC
>.|.|TRBV28|TRBJ1-1
CASSLGFNTEAFF
TGTGCCAGCAGTTTGGGCTTCAACACTGAAGCTTTCTTT
>.|few|TRBV2|TRBJ1-1
CASSEEAREGEAFF
TGTGCCAGCAGTGAAGAGGCTCGGGAGGGAGAAGCTTTCTTT
>.|few|TRBV6-1|TRBJ1-1
CASSPRGQNTEAFF
TGTGCCAGCAGTCCCCGGGGACAAAACACTGAAGCTTTCTTT
>.|.|TRBV20-1|TRBJ2-7
CSARIGRAYEQYF
TGCAGTGCTAGAATCGGCAGGGCCTACGAGCAGTACTTC
>TRBD1|few|TRBV6-2/TRBV6-3|TRBJ1-1
CASSHPSDRARNTEAFF
TGTGCCAGCAGTCACCCCTCGGACAGGGCTAGGAACACTGAAGCTTTCTTT
>.|many|TRBV11-3|TRBJ1-1
CASSLGANRLAEAFF
TGTGCCAGCAGCTTAGGGGCAAACAGACTCGCTGAAGCTTTCTTT